These 21 T cell receptor beta chains originate from one sample sequenced in a study of T-cell reconstitution after alpha-beta-depleted transplantation in children. Preparing the TCRbeta library involved the use of unique molecular identifiers. TCRdb ran MiXCR on the PCR reads and lists one entry per CDR3 protein. Here the sample spans more than 200,000 distinct CDR3 sequences, roughly 25% being singletons. This specimen consisted of PBMCs, obtained before TCRalphabeta/CD19-depleted stem cell transplant. Receptors were obtained from a girl aged 2-10 years with Fanconi anemia, due to receive a stem cell transplant.

This clonotype was seen many times. The genes are TRBV6-1 and TRBJ1-4; a weak D match, TRBD1 (5 bases). This CDR3 is built from 14 residues. From germline, CDR1 is MNHNS and CDR2 SASEGT. Trimming removed 4 bases at V and 5 bases at J, with 11 bases between. The CDR3 DNA reads TGTGCCAGCAGTGGAAGGGACCGGAATGAAAAACTGTTTTTT. This translates into CASSGRDRNEKLFF.

The chain employs TRBV10-3 and TRBJ2-2; 9 bases agree with TRBD1. The CDR3 spans 14 residues. J was trimmed by 2 bases and V by 8 bases; bases with no gene match: 3. Per the germline V gene, CDR1 is ENHRY and CDR2 is SYGVKD. The CDR3 spells CAIRDRENTGELFF. DNA of the CDR3: TGTGCCATCCGGGACAGGGAAAACACCGGGGAGCTGTTTTTT.

In this sample, this clonotype turned up many times. This sequence joins TRBV20-1 and TRBJ2-1; 7 bases line up with TRBD2. V dropped 3 bases and J dropped 2; count of bases not matched to a gene: 10. CDR3 length: 16 amino acids. Germline lookup yields CDR1 DFQATT and CDR2 SNEGSKA (reference sequence). The CDR3 region is CSARPGRGRTYNEQFF. As DNA, the CDR3 is TGCAGTGCTAGGCCTGGGCGGGGGAGAACCTACAATGAGCAGTTCTTC.

This chain connects TRBV20-1 to TRBJ1-5, with D possibly matching TRBD1 (6 bases). The germline V gene encodes CDR1 DFQATT and CDR2 SNEGSKA (reference sequence). CDR3 length: 14 residues. The V end was cut by 5 bases, the J end by 3 bases, with 14 bases between. CDR3 sequence (DNA): TGCAGTGCTTCTACCAACAGGGTCAATCAGCCCCAGCATTTT. Its translation is CSASTNRVNQPQHF.

This clonotype was detected a few times. The chain uses TRBV29-1 and TRBJ2-5; 7 bases map to TRBD2. The CDR3 length is 12 residues. Trimming removed 6 bases from V and 4 bases from J; junction bases left unmatched: 5. Germline CDR1 is SQVTM and CDR2 is ANQGSEA. The CDR3, as DNA: TGCAGCGTATGGACTAGTTTAGAGACCCAGTACTTC. This codes for CSVWTSLETQYF.

Only a few counts were recorded for this clonotype. The rearrangement links TRBV6-1 to TRBJ2-1; 7 positions match TRBD2. J gave up 2 bases and V 7 bases, and 11 bases lay outside the gene matches. The length of the CDR3 is 16 residues. Germline V gene lookup returns CDR1 MNHNS and CDR2 SASEGT. CDR3 in DNA: TGTGCCAGCAAGGATGGCGGGGGATACACCTACAATGAGCAGTTCTTC. It yields the protein CASKDGGGYTYNEQFF.

The chain carries TRBV2 and TRBJ2-3; D gene unclear. The CDR3 length is 14 residues. V was trimmed by 2 bases and J by 5 bases, leaving 11 bases between them. Germline V gives CDR1 SNHLY, CDR2 FYNNEI. CDR3 region: CASSEPLLEDTQYF. The CDR3 bases are TGTGCCAGCAGTGAACCTCTTTTGGAAGATACGCAGTATTTT.

This clonotype came up a few times. V usage is TRBV11-2 and J usage is TRBJ2-5, with 11 bases lining up with TRBD2. The germline V gene has CDR1 SGHAT and CDR2 FQNNGV. The junction had 12 bases not matched to a gene; V was cut back by 1 base and J by 5 bases. The CDR3 extends over 18 amino acids. The CDR3 spells CASSLGSLAGGGGETQYF. CDR3 coding DNA: TGTGCCAGCAGCTTAGGGTCGCTAGCGGGAGGAGGTGGGGAGACCCAGTACTTC.

This clonotype was counted many times. The chain couples TRBV30 to TRBJ2-7; D ambiguous. Germline V gene sequence: CDR1 GTSNPN, CDR2 SVGIG (reference sequence). This CDR3 comprises 11 residues. Trimming took 0 bases from V and 3 from J, leaving 3 bases between them. CDR3 coding DNA: TGTGCCTGGAGTGTGAACTACGAGCAGTACTTC. Residues: CAWSVNYEQYF.

The rearrangement uses TRBV6-1 and TRBJ2-2, with 9 bases matching TRBD1. Unmatched junction bases numbered 6, after V lost 2 bases and J lost 5 bases. CDR1 and CDR2 (germline): MNHNS, SASEGT. This CDR3 spans 16 amino acids. CDR3 protein: CASSETGQGRTGELFF. In DNA form, the CDR3 reads TGTGCCAGCAGTGAAACTGGACAGGGGAGGACCGGGGAGCTGTTTTTT.

This clonotype was observed at least ten times. This chain links TRBV18 with TRBJ2-5, with 7 bases aligning to TRBD2. The germline gives CDR1 KGHSH, CDR2 LQKENI. The CDR3 runs 14 residues. Unmatched junction bases numbered 8, after V lost 8 bases and J lost 2 bases. In nucleotides, the CDR3 is TGTGCCAGCAGTCCACCGGGACTACAAGAGACCCAGTACTTC. This sequence encodes CASSPPGLQETQYF.

The J gene is TRBJ2-5, the V gene TRBV9, with 10 bases aligning to TRBD2. The junction had 7 bases not matched to a gene; V was cut back by 0 bases and J by 2 bases. CDR1 is SGDLS, CDR2 YYNGEE, per germline. CDR3 length: 17 amino acids. In DNA form, the CDR3 reads TGTGCCAGCAGCGTAGATTACAGCGGGGGGGATCAAGAGACCCAGTACTTC. Translated: CASSVDYSGGDQETQYF.

The J gene is TRBJ2-5, the V gene TRBV30, with 9 bases that match TRBD2. The CDR3 is made up of 12 amino acids. Germline CDR1 GTSNPN, CDR2 SVGIG (reference sequence). The V and J ends lost 1 base and 14 bases, in that order; junction bases with no gene match: 8. CDR3 loop: CAWSAGPGLAYF. Here the CDR3 DNA reads TGTGCCTGGAGTGCGGGGCCGGGACTAGCATACTTC.

The chain carries TRBV7-8 and TRBJ1-1; a weak D match, TRBD1 (6 bases). V was clipped by 5 bases and J by 5 bases, with 15 bases between them. Germline V gene data show CDR1 as SGHVS and CDR2 as FQNEAQ. CDR3 size: 14 residues. CDR3 sequence (DNA): TGTGCCAGCAGCCCGGGGACATTAGGTACTGAAGCTTTCTTT. Translated: CASSPGTLGTEAFF. Drawing the rest from reference TRBV7-8 and TRBJ1-1, the complete variable domain is GAGVSQSPRYKVAKRGQDVALRCDPISGHVSLFWYQQALGQGPEFLTYFQNEAQLDKSGLPSDRFFAERPEGSVSTLKIQRTQQEDSAVYLCASSPGTLGTEAFFGQGTRLTVV.

This clonotype was counted ten times or more. The chain recombines TRBV29-1 with TRBJ2-4; D ambiguous. V lost 5 bases to trimming and J lost 1 base, with 6 bases between them. CDR3 length: 12 amino acids. The germline V gene has CDR1 SQVTM and CDR2 ANQGSEA. The CDR3 sequence is CSVLGAKNIQYF. The DNA of the CDR3 is TGCAGCGTTCTGGGGGCCAAAAACATTCAGTACTTC.

This clonotype was observed a single time. The rearrangement uses TRBV9 and TRBJ2-2; the D gene is possibly TRBD1 (6 bases). The ends were cut back, 3 bases at V and 1 base at J, with 10 bases in the middle. Looked up from germline, CDR1 is SGDLS and CDR2 is YYNGEE. This CDR3 has 15 amino acids. CDR3 DNA sequence: TGTGCCAGCAGCGAACGGGACATGAACACCGGGGAGCTGTTTTTT. Translation gives CASSERDMNTGELFF.

The genes are TRBV7-3 and TRBJ2-1; D gene unclear. The CDR3 consists of 13 residues. Germline-derived CDR1 and CDR2 are SGHTA and FQGTGA. V gave up 8 bases and J gave up 0 bases, with 8 bases separating them. The CDR3 DNA sequence: TGTGCCAGCTCCGCGGCCTCCTACAATGAGCAGTTCTTC. This codes for CASSAASYNEQFF.

V usage is TRBV5-1 and J usage is TRBJ2-7; D is perhaps TRBD1 (6 bases). V gave up 2 bases and J gave up 3 bases, with 9 bases separating them. The CDR3 is 13 amino acids. Germline V CDR1 and CDR2: SGHRS, YFSETQ. CDR3 nucleotide sequence: TGCGCCAGCAGCTTCGGGACAAACTACGAGCAGTACTTC. This gives the protein CASSFGTNYEQYF. Supplemented by reference TRBV5-1 and TRBJ2-7, the full variable domain reads KAGVTQTPRYLIKTRGQQVTLSCSPISGHRSVSWYQQTPGQGLQFLFEYFSETQRNKGNFPGRFSGRQFSNSRSEMNVSTLELGDSALYLCASSFGTNYEQYFGPGTRLTVT.

The chain is built from TRBV5-1 and TRBJ2-5; TRBD2 matches 14 bases. Germline V CDR1 and CDR2: SGHRS, YFSETQ. The ends lost 0 bases at V and 4 bases at J; junction bases unmatched: 2. The CDR3 sequence is 16 residues long. The CDR3 here is CASSLAGTSGRETQYF. The CDR3, as DNA: TGCGCCAGCAGCTTGGCCGGGACTAGCGGGAGAGAGACCCAGTACTTC.

This clonotype was counted at least ten times. The chain joins TRBV5-1 to TRBJ2-7, with 7 bases fitting TRBD2. Germline lookup yields CDR1 SGHRS and CDR2 YFSETQ. This CDR3 is built from 17 residues. The V segment lost 0 bases and the J segment 1 base; nucleotides outside the gene matches: 10. The CDR3 spells CASSLGLGLVSSYEQYF. The CDR3 DNA reads TGCGCCAGCAGCTTGGGGCTCGGACTAGTGAGTTCCTACGAGCAGTACTTC.

The chain recombines TRBV6-1 with TRBJ2-7; D not resolved. This CDR3 is built from 10 residues. V was clipped by 5 bases and J by 9 bases, with 8 bases between them. The germline V gene encodes CDR1 MNHNS and CDR2 SASEGT. CDR3: CASSRMGQYF. The CDR3 coding sequence is TGTGCCAGCAGTCGAATGGGGCAGTACTTC.